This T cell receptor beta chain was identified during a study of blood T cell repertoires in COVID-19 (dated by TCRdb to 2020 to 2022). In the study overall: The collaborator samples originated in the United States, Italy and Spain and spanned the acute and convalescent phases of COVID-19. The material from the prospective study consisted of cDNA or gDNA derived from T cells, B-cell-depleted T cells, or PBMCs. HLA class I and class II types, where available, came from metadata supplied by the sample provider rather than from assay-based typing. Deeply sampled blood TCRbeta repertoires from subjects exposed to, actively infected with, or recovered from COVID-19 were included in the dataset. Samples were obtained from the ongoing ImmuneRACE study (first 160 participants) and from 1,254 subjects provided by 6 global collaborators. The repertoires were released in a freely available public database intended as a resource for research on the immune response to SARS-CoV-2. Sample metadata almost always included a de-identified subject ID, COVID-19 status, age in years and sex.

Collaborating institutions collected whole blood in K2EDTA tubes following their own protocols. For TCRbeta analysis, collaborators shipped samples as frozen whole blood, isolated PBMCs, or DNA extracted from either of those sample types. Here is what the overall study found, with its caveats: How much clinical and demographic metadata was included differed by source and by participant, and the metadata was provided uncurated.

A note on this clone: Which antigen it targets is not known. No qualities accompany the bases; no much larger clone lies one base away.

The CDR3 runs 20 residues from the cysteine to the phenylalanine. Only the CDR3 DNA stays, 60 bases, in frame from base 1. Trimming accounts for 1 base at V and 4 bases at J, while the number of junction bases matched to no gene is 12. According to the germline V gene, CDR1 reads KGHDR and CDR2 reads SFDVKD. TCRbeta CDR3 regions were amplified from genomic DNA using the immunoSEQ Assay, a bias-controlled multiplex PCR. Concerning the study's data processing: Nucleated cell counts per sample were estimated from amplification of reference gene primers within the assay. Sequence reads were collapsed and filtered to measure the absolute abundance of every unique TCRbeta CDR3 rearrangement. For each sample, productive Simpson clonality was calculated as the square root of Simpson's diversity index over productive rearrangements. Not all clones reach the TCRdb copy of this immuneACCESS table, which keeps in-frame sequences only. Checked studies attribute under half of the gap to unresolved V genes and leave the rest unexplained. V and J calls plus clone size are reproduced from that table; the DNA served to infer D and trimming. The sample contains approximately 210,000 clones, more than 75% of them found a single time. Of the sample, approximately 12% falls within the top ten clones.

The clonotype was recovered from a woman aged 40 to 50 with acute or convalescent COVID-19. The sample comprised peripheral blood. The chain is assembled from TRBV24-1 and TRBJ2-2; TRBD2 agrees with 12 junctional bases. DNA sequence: TGTGCCACCAGTGATTTAAGCCCTAGCGGGAGGGCCTCGGTCACCGGGGAGCTGTTTTTT. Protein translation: CATSDLSPSGRASVTGELFF.